The next 30 T cell receptor beta chains were all read from a single sample in a study of identifying expanded T cells in peripheral blood. Only in-frame clones appear in the TCRdb table, and some are missing; sequencing was by immunoSEQ multiplex PCR. The profile shows about 82,000 clones, about 90% of them singletons. The specimen was blood. These receptors were obtained from a person between 18 and 69 years old in good health.

J is TRBJ1-2 and V is TRBV6-1; D gene ambiguous. The CDR3 runs 12 residues. Per germline, CDR1 MNHNS and CDR2 SASEGT. V lost 4 bases and J lost 12, with 15 bases in between. The CDR3: CASSVIVGSNTF. The CDR3 region has the DNA TGTGCCAGCAGTGTTATCGTAGGAAGTAACACCTTC.

V is TRBV19 and J is TRBJ1-5; unclear D gene. The CDR3 is 14 amino acids. The germline V gene has CDR1 LNHDA and CDR2 SQIVND (reference sequence). With 6 bases removed from V and 2 bases from J, the gap between germline ends came to 11 bases. The CDR3 spells CASSTGRGNQPQHF. CDR3 coding DNA: TGTGCCAGTAGCACCGGTCGGGGCAATCAGCCCCAGCATTTT.

The chain is built from TRBV13 and TRBJ1-2, with TRBD1 as a possible D gene (5 bases). With 0 bases removed from V and 12 bases from J, the gap between germline ends came to 17 bases. The CDR3 sequence is 14 residues long. CDR1 and CDR2 from the germline V gene are PRHDT and FYEKMQ (reference sequence). CDR3 sequence reads: CASSLGRGPQHDTF. The CDR3 DNA is TGTGCCAGCAGCTTAGGTAGGGGACCCCAGCACGACACCTTC.

This rearrangement joins TRBV7-6 to TRBJ1-2; 12 bases agree with TRBD1. J lost 5 bases, V lost 0 bases, and 7 bases had no gene match. This CDR3 spans 17 amino acids. Germline lookup yields CDR1 SGHVS and CDR2 FNYEAQ. The CDR3 DNA sequence: TGTGCCAGCAGCTTAGCGCTCGGGACAGGGGGCCAATATGGCTACACCTTC. It yields the protein CASSLALGTGGQYGYTF.

The chain couples TRBV6-5 to TRBJ2-1; unclear D gene. Germline V lookup: CDR1 MNHEY, CDR2 SVGAGI. The CDR3 is made up of 12 amino acids. V was cut by 5 bases and J by 7 bases, with 9 bases left in between. The CDR3 sequence: CASSRDQNEQFF. The CDR3 DNA reads as TGTGCCAGCAGTCGTGACCAGAATGAGCAGTTCTTC.

V is TRBV18 and J is TRBJ1-1, with D maybe TRBD1 (5 bases). This CDR3 is 16 amino acids long. Germline CDR1 reads KGHSH; CDR2 reads LQKENI. Trimming took off 5 bases at V and 0 bases at J, with 16 bases between the two ends. CDR3 DNA sequence: TGTGCCAGCTCATCGACAGCTAGATTAATGAACACTGAAGCTTTCTTT. It yields the protein CASSSTARLMNTEAFF.

J is TRBJ1-4 and V is TRBV2; D is unresolved. V lost 6 bases to trimming and J lost 2 bases, with 10 bases between them. The CDR3 is 14 amino acids. Germline CDR1 SNHLY, CDR2 FYNNEI. CDR3 DNA sequence: TGTGCCAGCAGGGTGCAGTCTACTAATGAAAAACTGTTTTTT. It translates to CASRVQSTNEKLFF.

The chain has TRBV15 and TRBJ1-6; D is uncertain. Deletions cut 0 bases from V and 13 bases from J, with 16 bases between. Germline lookup yields CDR1 LNHNV and CDR2 YYDKDF (reference sequence). The CDR3 length is 15 residues. The CDR3 sequence is CATSRDLGNDGPLHF. CDR3 DNA: TGTGCCACCAGCAGAGATCTCGGCAACGACGGTCCCCTCCACTTT.

The rearrangement joins TRBV13 to TRBJ1-1, with TRBD1 as a possible D gene (6 bases). Germline CDR1 and CDR2: PRHDT and FYEKMQ (reference sequence). There are 15 residues in the CDR3. The V end was cut by 2 bases, the J end by 2 bases, with 12 bases between. CDR3 sequence reads: CASSLFDRPNTEAFF. For the CDR3, the DNA is TGTGCCAGCAGCTTATTCGACAGGCCAAACACTGAAGCTTTCTTT. Full variable domain (rest looked up from reference TRBV13 and TRBJ1-1): AAGVIQSPRHLIKEKRETATLKCYPIPRHDTVYWYQQGPGQDPQFLISFYEKMQSDKGSIPDRFSAQQFSDYHSELNMSSLELGDSALYFCASSLFDRPNTEAFFGQGTRLTVV.

This rearrangement joins TRBV29-1 to TRBJ1-1, with 10 nucleotides matching TRBD1. This CDR3 is built from 13 residues. J was trimmed by 3 bases and V by 6 bases; bases with no gene match: 4. Germline CDR1 is SQVTM and CDR2 is ANQGSEA. DNA of the CDR3: TGCAGCGTCGAGGGACAGGGGCACACTGAAGCTTTCTTT. Translating it yields CSVEGQGHTEAFF.

A few counts support this clone. The CDR3 sequence: CASSVGGNSPLHF. CDR3 in DNA: TGTGCCAGCAGCGTAGGGGGAAATTCACCCCTCCACTTT. J is TRBJ1-6 and V is TRBV9; D uncertain. V was trimmed by 0 bases and J by 7 bases, leaving 5 bases between them. CDR3 length: 13 residues. CDR1 and CDR2 from the germline V gene are SGDLS and YYNGEE.

This clone was seen only once. V and J are TRBV7-2 and TRBJ2-3; TRBD1 matches at 8 bases. This CDR3 spans 16 amino acids. After removal of 5 bases from V and 2 bases from J, the junction contained 9 bases not matched to a gene. The germline V gene has CDR1 SGHTA and CDR2 FQGNSA. CDR3 coding DNA: TGTGCCAGCAGCCCCGCAGGGCAGGGGGCCACAGATACGCAGTATTTT. Translated: CASSPAGQGATDTQYF.

The chain joins TRBV7-2 to TRBJ2-6; D gene uncertain. Germline CDR1 reads SGHTA; CDR2 reads FQGNSA. The CDR3 has 15 residues. Trimming took 1 base from V and 9 from J, leaving 13 bases between them. This CDR3 reads CASSLEALPHNVLTF. The CDR3 DNA sequence: TGTGCCAGCAGCTTAGAAGCGCTCCCCCACAACGTCCTGACTTTC. Full variable domain (remainder filled in from reference TRBV7-2 and TRBJ2-6): GAGVSQSPSNKVTEKGKDVELRCDPISGHTALYWYRQSLGQGLEFLIYFQGNSAPDKSGLPSDRFSAERTGGSVSTLTIQRTQQEDSAVYLCASSLEALPHNVLTFGAGSRLTVL.

The chain carries TRBV30 and TRBJ1-2; the D gene is possibly TRBD1 (5 bases). The CDR3 loop spans 13 amino acids. Trimming removed 2 bases at V and 0 bases at J, with 7 bases between. Germline-derived CDR1 and CDR2 are GTSNPN and SVGIG (reference sequence). This chain's CDR3 is CAWSPGANYGYTF. The CDR3 nucleotides read TGTGCCTGGAGTCCGGGGGCTAACTATGGCTACACCTTC.

CDR3 bases: TGCAGCGTTTATGGTACTAGCGCTAGCTCCTACAATGAGCAGTTCTTC. Protein sequence: CSVYGTSASSYNEQFF. The J gene is TRBJ2-1, the V gene TRBV29-1, with 7 bases identical to TRBD2. The germline gives CDR1 SQVTM, CDR2 ANQGSEA. The CDR3 covers 16 residues. V shed 5 bases, J shed 0 bases, and the junction held 10 bases outside the gene matches.

This sequence joins TRBV7-2 and TRBJ2-1; D gene uncertain. There are 11 residues in the CDR3. Trimming pared 1 base from V and 9 bases from J, leaving 4 bases between. CDR1 and CDR2 from the germline V gene are SGHTA and FQGNSA. This chain's CDR3 is CASSLGAEQFF. CDR3 nucleotide sequence: TGTGCCAGCAGCTTAGGTGCTGAGCAGTTCTTC.

The chain is built from TRBV6-7 and TRBJ2-7; 12 bases are a match to TRBD2. TRBV6-7 carries the ORF label, with uncertain function. The CDR3 extends over 17 amino acids. V trimming: 5 bases; J trimming: 5 bases; junction bases outside the gene matches: 13. The CDR3 spells CASSNYIRTSGTHEQYF. The CDR3 coding sequence is TGTGCCAGCAGTAACTATATACGGACTAGCGGGACCCACGAGCAGTACTTC.

The rearrangement links TRBV2 to TRBJ2-4; TRBD2 might be the D (6 bases). The CDR3 spans 17 residues. Germline loops: CDR1 SNHLY, CDR2 FYNNEI. Trimming took 6 bases from V and 1 from J, leaving 19 bases between them. CDR3 amino acids: CASREERGGMAKNIQYF. The CDR3 DNA sequence: TGTGCCAGCAGGGAGGAGAGGGGAGGTATGGCCAAAAACATTCAGTACTTC. Full variable domain (rest looked up from reference TRBV2 and TRBJ2-4): EPEVTQTPSHQVTQMGQEVILRCVPISNHLYFYWYRQILGQKVEFLVSFYNNEISEKSEIFDDQFSVERPDGSNFTLKIRSTKLEDSAMYFCASREERGGMAKNIQYFGAGTRLSVL.

With regard to this clone: Sequence at one end of the junction differs from germline and may be a read error. The chain links TRBV6-1 to TRBJ2-7; 10 bases are a match to TRBD2. The length of the CDR3 is 15 residues. Germline V CDR1 and CDR2: MNHNS, SASEGT. This chain's CDR3 is CASREASGRFYEQYF. CDR3 DNA: TGTGCCAGCAGAGAAGCTAGCGGGAGATTCTACGAGCAGTACTTC.

The V call is TRBV6-1, the J call TRBJ2-3; 8 bases are shared with TRBD2. This CDR3 region has 13 residues. With 7 bases clipped from V and 1 base from J, the junction kept 1 base outside the gene matches. In germline, CDR1 is MNHNS, CDR2 SASEGT. CDR3 in DNA: TGTGCCAGCATTAGCGGGGGCACAGATACGCAGTATTTT. Residues: CASISGGTDTQYF.

The chain carries TRBV28 and TRBJ1-2; D is undetermined. CDR3 length equals 13 residues. Deletions cut 2 bases from V and 8 bases from J, with 12 bases between. Germline lookup yields CDR1 MDHEN and CDR2 SYDVKM. The CDR3, as DNA: TGTGCCAGCAGTTTACGACCCCCCCGGGGCTACACCTTC. It codes for CASSLRPPRGYTF.

CDR3 residues: CASSHRTGTYNEQFF. The CDR3 coding sequence is TGCGCCAGCAGCCACCGGACTGGTACCTACAATGAGCAGTTCTTC. The chain joins TRBV4-3 to TRBJ2-1; TRBD2 might be the D (5 bases). The CDR3 consists of 15 residues. V was shortened by 3 bases and J by 2 bases, with 11 bases between the two germline ends. Germline V gives CDR1 LGHNA, CDR2 YSLEER.

The chain is built from TRBV18 and TRBJ2-2; 13 bases line up with TRBD2. The CDR3 sequence is 17 residues long. The V segment lost 4 bases and the J segment 5 bases; nucleotides outside the gene matches: 7. Germline CDR1 KGHSH, CDR2 LQKENI. CDR3 sequence: CASSLIGLAGDTGELFF. In DNA, the CDR3 is TGTGCCAGCTCACTAATAGGACTAGCGGGAGATACCGGGGAGCTGTTTTTT.

Points on this clone: This same CDR3 is encoded by further DNA sequences in the sample. V gene TRBV5-4 combines with J gene TRBJ1-2; the D gene is possibly TRBD1 (5 bases). The germline gives CDR1 SGHNT, CDR2 YYREEE (reference sequence). This CDR3 has 13 residues. The V gene lost 4 bases and the J gene lost 8 bases, with 15 bases spanning the gap. This chain's CDR3 is CASSIRGTGGYTF. CDR3 DNA: TGTGCCAGCAGCATACGGGGCACCGGAGGCTACACCTTC. The complete variable domain, with remaining parts taken from reference TRBV5-4 and TRBJ1-2, reads ETGVTQSPTHLIKTRGQQVTLRCSSQSGHNTVSWYQQALGQGPQFIFQYYREEENGRGNFPPRFSGLQFPNYSSELNVNALELDDSALYLCASSIRGTGGYTFGSGTRLTVV.

The chain joins TRBV2 to TRBJ1-5; D gene unclear. V lost 6 bases and J lost 3, with 9 bases in between. The germline V gene has CDR1 SNHLY and CDR2 FYNNEI. The CDR3 runs to 13 residues. The CDR3 here is CASRFITNQPQHF. The CDR3, as DNA: TGTGCCAGCAGATTTATCACCAATCAGCCCCAGCATTTT.

The rearrangement links TRBV4-3 to TRBJ2-1; D is perhaps TRBD2 (5 bases). Per germline, CDR1 LGHNA and CDR2 YSLEER. Between the trimmed V and J ends, which lost 0 bases and 9 bases, there was a span of 24 bases. The CDR3 extends over 18 amino acids. The CDR3 sequence is CASSQDPLGSGPEGEQFF. DNA of the CDR3: TGCGCCAGCAGCCAAGACCCCTTAGGCAGCGGCCCAGAAGGTGAGCAGTTCTTC.

The genes are TRBV27 and TRBJ1-2; 8 bases fit TRBD1. Germline CDR1 is MNHEY and CDR2 is SMNVEV (reference sequence). The CDR3 consists of 12 residues. V gave up 6 bases and J gave up 3 bases; unmatched junction bases: 0. CDR3 in DNA: TGTGCCAGCAGGACAGGGGACTATGGCTACACCTTC. Translation gives CASRTGDYGYTF.

The V gene is TRBV5-1, the J gene TRBJ2-7; maybe TRBD1 (5 bases). Trimming stripped 1 base from V and 5 bases from J, with 16 bases between. CDR3 length: 15 amino acids. The germline V gene has CDR1 SGHRS and CDR2 YFSETQ. This CDR3 is CASSLFLGQANEQYF. The CDR3 DNA is TGCGCCAGCAGCTTGTTTTTGGGGCAGGCGAACGAGCAGTACTTC.

This chain connects TRBV13 to TRBJ2-7, with D maybe TRBD2 (6 bases). V shed 3 bases and J shed 5 bases, with 17 bases lying between them. The CDR3 has 15 residues. Germline CDR1 PRHDT, CDR2 FYEKMQ (reference sequence). The CDR3 loop reads CASSFDIGAGNEQYF. In DNA form, the CDR3 reads TGTGCCAGCAGCTTCGATATAGGGGCGGGAAACGAGCAGTACTTC.

The chain has TRBV4-1 and TRBJ2-7, with D possibly matching TRBD1 (6 bases). The CDR3 totals 14 residues. Trimming pared 4 bases from V and 3 bases from J, leaving 13 bases between. The V gene's germline CDR1 is MGHRA and CDR2 YSYEKL. CDR3 loop: CASSLPDRIYEQYF. For the CDR3, the DNA is TGCGCCAGCAGCCTTCCGGACAGAATCTACGAGCAGTACTTC.